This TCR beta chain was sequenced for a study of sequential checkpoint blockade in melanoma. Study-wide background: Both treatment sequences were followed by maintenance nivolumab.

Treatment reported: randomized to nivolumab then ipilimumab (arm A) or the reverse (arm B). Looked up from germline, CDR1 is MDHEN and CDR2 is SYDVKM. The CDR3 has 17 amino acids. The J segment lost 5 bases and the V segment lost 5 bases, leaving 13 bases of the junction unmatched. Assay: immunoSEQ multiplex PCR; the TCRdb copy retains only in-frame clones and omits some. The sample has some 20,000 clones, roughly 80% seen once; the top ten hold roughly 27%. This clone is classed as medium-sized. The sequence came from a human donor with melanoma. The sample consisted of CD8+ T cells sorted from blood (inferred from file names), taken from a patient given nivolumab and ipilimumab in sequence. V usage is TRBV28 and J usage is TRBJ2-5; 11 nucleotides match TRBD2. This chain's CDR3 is CASSDRLAGGGQETQYF. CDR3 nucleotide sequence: TGTGCCAGCAGTGACCGGCTAGCGGGGGGAGGTCAGGAGACCCAGTACTTC. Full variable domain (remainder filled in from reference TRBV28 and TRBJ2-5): DVKVTQSSRYLVKRTGEKVFLECVQDMDHENMFWYRQDPGLGLRLIYFSYDVKMKEKGDIPEGYSVSREKKERFSLILESASTNQTSMYLCASSDRLAGGGQETQYFGPGTRLLVL.